This T cell receptor (beta chain) stems from a study of blood T cells in healthy people across ages. V was cut by 7 bases and J by 4 bases, with 16 bases left in between. Germline values: CDR1 SQVTM, CDR2 ANQGSEA. The CDR3 is 13 amino acids. Findings and limits, study-wide: A greater number of naive CD4+ cells and higher diversity distinguished long-lived donors from aged donors.

Regarding this clonotype: What it binds is not known.

Next came a second PCR, run for about 7 to 12 cycles, which used a sample-barcoded 5' primer along with a J-beta primer mix. TCRdb fed the 5' RACE reads into MiXCR, producing one record per CDR3 protein. Of 600,000 to 800,000 distinct CDR3 sequences in the sample, 45% to 60% were seen once. Sample donors were healthy Caucasian individuals that came from Russia, aged roughly 6 to 95. Peripheral blood, about 9.8 milliliters per donor, was collected. The material sequenced was blood. This sequence joins TRBV29-1 and TRBJ1-1, with unresolved D. The source of this sequence is a woman aged 80 or over in good health. The CDR3 DNA sequence: TGCAGCGGGCTCCCACGGACGGGCACTGAAGCTTTCTTT. It specifies CSGLPRTGTEAFF.